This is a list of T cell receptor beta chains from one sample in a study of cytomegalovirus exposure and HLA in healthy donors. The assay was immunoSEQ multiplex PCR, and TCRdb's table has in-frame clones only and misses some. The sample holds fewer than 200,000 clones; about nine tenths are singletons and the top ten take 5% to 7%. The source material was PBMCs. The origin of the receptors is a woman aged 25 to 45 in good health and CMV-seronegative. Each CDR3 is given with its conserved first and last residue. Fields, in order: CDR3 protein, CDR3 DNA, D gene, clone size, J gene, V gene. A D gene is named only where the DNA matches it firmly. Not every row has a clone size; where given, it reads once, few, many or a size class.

CDR3 protein: CASSLAPGQPQHF
CDR3 DNA: TGTGCCAGCAGCCTGGCGCCGGGACAGCCCCAGCATTTT
D gene: NA
clone size: NA
J gene: TRBJ1-5
V gene: TRBV6-5

CDR3 protein: CASSPGRILGGQFF
CDR3 DNA: TGTGCCAGCAGCCCCGGACGAATCCTCGGTGGGCAGTTCTTC
D gene: NA
clone size: NA
J gene: TRBJ2-1
V gene: TRBV7-9

CDR3 protein: CATSRDRGGPSAEQYF
CDR3 DNA: TGTGCCACCAGCAGAGATCGGGGCGGGCCCTCCGCCGAGCAGTACTTC
D gene: NA
clone size: NA
J gene: TRBJ2-7
V gene: TRBV15

CDR3 protein: CASRQMGDGYTF
CDR3 DNA: TGTGCCAGCAGACAAATGGGGGATGGCTACACCTTC
D gene: NA
clone size: NA
J gene: TRBJ1-2
V gene: TRBV13

CDR3 protein: CASRYQGATEAFF
CDR3 DNA: TGTGCCAGCAGGTATCAGGGGGCCACTGAAGCTTTCTTT
D gene: TRBD1
clone size: NA
J gene: TRBJ1-1
V gene: TRBV2

CDR3 protein: CASSEDGAYEQYF
CDR3 DNA: TGTGCCAGCAGTGAAGATGGTGCCTACGAGCAGTACTTC
D gene: NA
clone size: NA
J gene: TRBJ2-7
V gene: TRBV2

CDR3 protein: CASSQQGNDEKLFF
CDR3 DNA: TGCGCCAGCAGCCAACAGGGGAATGATGAAAAACTGTTTTTT
D gene: NA
clone size: NA
J gene: TRBJ1-4
V gene: TRBV4-3

CDR3 protein: CASRLAGANQETQYF
CDR3 DNA: TGTGCCAGTAGACTAGCGGGGGCCAACCAAGAGACCCAGTACTTC
D gene: TRBD2
clone size: NA
J gene: TRBJ2-5
V gene: TRBV6-5

CDR3 protein: CASSSLGNTGELFF
CDR3 DNA: TGTGCCAGCAGCAGCCTGGGAAACACCGGGGAGCTGTTTTTT
D gene: NA
clone size: NA
J gene: TRBJ2-2
V gene: TRBV2

CDR3 protein: CASSPKGVSYNEQFF
CDR3 DNA: TGTGCCAGCAGCCCCAAGGGAGTCTCCTACAATGAGCAGTTCTTC
D gene: NA
clone size: NA
J gene: TRBJ2-1
V gene: TRBV9

CDR3 protein: CASSVVTEAFF
CDR3 DNA: TGTGCCAGCAGTGTGGTCACTGAAGCTTTCTTT
D gene: NA
clone size: NA
J gene: TRBJ1-1
V gene: TRBV6-5

CDR3 protein: CASSPLTDETQYF
CDR3 DNA: TGCGCCAGCAGCCCCCTTACCGACGAGACCCAGTACTTC
D gene: NA
clone size: NA
J gene: TRBJ2-5
V gene: TRBV5-1

CDR3 protein: CAWTPFRGQGAPEAFF
CDR3 DNA: TGTGCCTGGACTCCATTCCGGGGACAGGGGGCTCCCGAAGCTTTCTTT
D gene: TRBD1
clone size: NA
J gene: TRBJ1-1
V gene: TRBV30

CDR3 protein: CASSRTSDPYNEQFF
CDR3 DNA: TGTGCCAGCAGTCGAACTAGTGATCCCTACAATGAGCAGTTCTTC
D gene: NA
clone size: NA
J gene: TRBJ2-1
V gene: TRBV6-5

CDR3 protein: CASRLGGSTNEKLFF
CDR3 DNA: TGTGCCAGTAGACTCGGGGGATCAACTAATGAAAAACTGTTTTTT
D gene: NA
clone size: NA
J gene: TRBJ1-4
V gene: TRBV19

CDR3 protein: CASSHPRPGGSQPQHF
CDR3 DNA: TGTGCCAGCAGTCACCCCCGCCCGGGGGGTTCCCAGCCCCAGCATTTT
D gene: NA
clone size: NA
J gene: TRBJ1-5
V gene: TRBV28

CDR3 protein: CASSQDVGGEDPYEQYF
CDR3 DNA: TGTGCCAGCAGCCAAGATGTAGGGGGTGAAGATCCCTACGAGCAGTACTTC
D gene: NA
clone size: NA
J gene: TRBJ2-7
V gene: TRBV4-2

CDR3 protein: CASSMRPSPPQHF
CDR3 DNA: TGTGCCAGTAGTATGCGGCCAAGCCCGCCCCAGCATTTT
D gene: NA
clone size: NA
J gene: TRBJ1-5
V gene: TRBV19

CDR3 protein: CASSSNEPSYEQYF
CDR3 DNA: TGTGCCAGCAGTTCTAACGAACCGTCCTACGAGCAGTACTTC
D gene: NA
clone size: few
J gene: TRBJ2-7
V gene: TRBV28

CDR3 protein: CASSPFRSMNTEAFF
CDR3 DNA: TGTGCCAGCAGTCCCTTCAGGAGCATGAACACTGAAGCTTTCTTT
D gene: NA
clone size: NA
J gene: TRBJ1-1
V gene: TRBV6-5

CDR3 protein: CASSRGQAYEQYF
CDR3 DNA: TGTGCCAGCTCAAGAGGACAGGCCTACGAGCAGTACTTC
D gene: TRBD1
clone size: NA
J gene: TRBJ2-7
V gene: TRBV18

CDR3 protein: CASSLVGSTEAFF
CDR3 DNA: TGTGCCAGCAGCTTGGTAGGGAGTACTGAAGCTTTCTTT
D gene: NA
clone size: NA
J gene: TRBJ1-1
V gene: TRBV5-4

CDR3 protein: CASSPRGDTEAFF
CDR3 DNA: TGCGCCAGCAGTCCCAGGGGGGACACTGAAGCTTTCTTT
D gene: TRBD1
clone size: NA
J gene: TRBJ1-1
V gene: TRBV23-1

CDR3 protein: CASDEASEVNYGYTF
CDR3 DNA: TGTGCCAGCGACGAAGCCAGTGAGGTGAACTATGGCTACACCTTC
D gene: NA
clone size: once
J gene: TRBJ1-2
V gene: TRBV6-1

CDR3 protein: CASSSRDSRYSNQPQHF
CDR3 DNA: TGTGCCAGCAGTTCCCGGGACAGCCGATATAGCAATCAGCCCCAGCATTTT
D gene: TRBD1
clone size: NA
J gene: TRBJ1-5
V gene: TRBV28

CDR3 protein: CASSLARPSGANVLTF
CDR3 DNA: TGTGCCAGCAGTTTAGCCAGGCCCTCTGGGGCCAACGTCCTGACTTTC
D gene: NA
clone size: NA
J gene: TRBJ2-6
V gene: TRBV27

CDR3 protein: CASSGDRDRVIEQYF
CDR3 DNA: TGTGCCAGCAGCGGAGACCGGGACAGGGTAATCGAGCAGTACTTC
D gene: TRBD1
clone size: once
J gene: TRBJ2-7
V gene: TRBV5-4

CDR3 protein: CASSEAPSFFTEAFF
CDR3 DNA: TGTGCCAGCAGTGAAGCCCCAAGCTTCTTCACTGAAGCTTTCTTT
D gene: NA
clone size: NA
J gene: TRBJ1-1
V gene: TRBV6-1

CDR3 protein: CASTRTGGFFGTDTQYF
CDR3 DNA: TGTGCCAGCACCAGGACAGGGGGCTTCTTCGGCACAGATACGCAGTATTTT
D gene: TRBD1
clone size: NA
J gene: TRBJ2-3
V gene: TRBV28

CDR3 protein: CASSSQGGGDTQYF
CDR3 DNA: TGTGCCAGCAGTTCCCAGGGTGGGGGAGATACGCAGTATTTT
D gene: NA
clone size: NA
J gene: TRBJ2-3
V gene: TRBV6-6

CDR3 protein: CASSQSTSRHYEQYF
CDR3 DNA: TGCGCCAGCAGCCAATCGACTAGTCGCCACTACGAGCAGTACTTC
D gene: NA
clone size: NA
J gene: TRBJ2-7
V gene: TRBV4-1

CDR3 protein: CASSASKGRLFF
CDR3 DNA: TGTGCCAGCAGCGCCTCGAAGGGTAGGCTGTTTTTT
D gene: NA
clone size: once
J gene: TRBJ2-2
V gene: TRBV9

CDR3 protein: CATSSPTGGGTEAFF
CDR3 DNA: TGTGCCACCAGCAGTCCGACAGGGGGGGGGACTGAAGCTTTCTTT
D gene: TRBD1
clone size: NA
J gene: TRBJ1-1
V gene: TRBV15